The T cell receptor beta chain described here comes from a study of metastatic and nonmetastatic thyroid tumors. TCRdb re-called clones from the PCR reads using MiXCR. The table has around 8,700 clones, 26% seen once. The CDR3 is made up of 14 amino acids. V lost 1 base to trimming and J lost 5 bases; unmatched junction nucleotides: 2. Germline V gives CDR1 MDHEN, CDR2 SYDVKM. In this sample, this clone turned up a few times. Not a single patient had been given any form of treatment at any point before undergoing thyroid surgery. The sequence was collected from a female donor with papillary thyroid cancer or a benign thyroid nodule (not recorded which). Some clones in this sample may be carry-over from other donors' samples. The sequenced material came from adjacent normal tissue. J is TRBJ1-2 and V is TRBV28; 9 positions agree with TRBD1. CDR3 sequence reads: CASSLLGTGYGYTF. CDR3 coding DNA: TGTGCCAGCAGTTTATTGGGGACAGGGTATGGCTACACCTTC.